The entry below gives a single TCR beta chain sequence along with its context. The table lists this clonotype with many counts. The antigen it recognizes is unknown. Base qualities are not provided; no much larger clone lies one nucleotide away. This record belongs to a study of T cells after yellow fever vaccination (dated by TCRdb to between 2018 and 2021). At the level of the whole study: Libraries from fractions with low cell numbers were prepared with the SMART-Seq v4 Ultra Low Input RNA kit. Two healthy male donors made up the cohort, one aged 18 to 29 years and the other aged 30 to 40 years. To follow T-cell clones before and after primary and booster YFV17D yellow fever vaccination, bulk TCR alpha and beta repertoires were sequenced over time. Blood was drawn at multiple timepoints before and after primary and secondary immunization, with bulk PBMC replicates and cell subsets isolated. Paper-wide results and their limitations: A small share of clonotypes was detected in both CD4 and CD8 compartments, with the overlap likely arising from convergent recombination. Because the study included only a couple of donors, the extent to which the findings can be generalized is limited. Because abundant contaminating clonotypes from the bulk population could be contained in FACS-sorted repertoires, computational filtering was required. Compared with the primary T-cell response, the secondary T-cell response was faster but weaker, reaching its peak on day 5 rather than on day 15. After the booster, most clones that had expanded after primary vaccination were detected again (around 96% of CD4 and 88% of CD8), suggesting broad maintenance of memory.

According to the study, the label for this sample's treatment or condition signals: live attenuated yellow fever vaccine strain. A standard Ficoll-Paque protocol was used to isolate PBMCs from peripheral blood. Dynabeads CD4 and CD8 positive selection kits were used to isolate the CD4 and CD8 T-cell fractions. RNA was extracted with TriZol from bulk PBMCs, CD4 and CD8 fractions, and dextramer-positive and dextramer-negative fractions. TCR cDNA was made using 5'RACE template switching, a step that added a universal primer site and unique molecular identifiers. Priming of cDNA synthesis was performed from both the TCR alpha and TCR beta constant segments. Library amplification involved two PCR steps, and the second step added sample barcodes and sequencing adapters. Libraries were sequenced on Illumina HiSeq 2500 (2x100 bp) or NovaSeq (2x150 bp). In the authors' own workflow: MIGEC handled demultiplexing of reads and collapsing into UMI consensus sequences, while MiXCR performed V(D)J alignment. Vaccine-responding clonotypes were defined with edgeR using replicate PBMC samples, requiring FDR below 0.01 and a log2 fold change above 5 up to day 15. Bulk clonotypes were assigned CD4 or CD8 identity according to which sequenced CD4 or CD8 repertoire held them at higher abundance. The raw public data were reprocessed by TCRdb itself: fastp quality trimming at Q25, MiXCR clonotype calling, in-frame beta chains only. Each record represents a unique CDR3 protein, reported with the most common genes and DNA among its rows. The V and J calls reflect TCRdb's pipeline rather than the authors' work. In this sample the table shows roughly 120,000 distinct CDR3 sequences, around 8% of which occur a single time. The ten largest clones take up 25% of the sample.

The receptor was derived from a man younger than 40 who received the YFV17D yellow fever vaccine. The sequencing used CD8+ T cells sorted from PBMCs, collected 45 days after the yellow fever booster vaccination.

CDR3 loop: CASSFETFLRYGYTF. The sequenced DNA: TGTGCCAGCAGTTTTGAGACATTCCTTAGATATGGCTACACCTTC. The receptor chain draws on TRBV12-3 or TRBV12-4 and TRBJ1-2, with the D segment identity uncertain. V loses 3 bases, J loses 5 bases, and the germline ends lie 16 bases apart. Spanning cysteine to phenylalanine, the CDR3 consists of 15 amino acids. This entry keeps only the CDR3 DNA: 45 bases, framed from base 1.